This T cell receptor (beta chain) came from a study of CD8+ T cells in alopecia areata (dated 2018 in TCRdb). About the investigation overall: The treated patients took part in an open-label pilot trial in which moderate-to-severe alopecia areata was treated with oral tofacitinib at 5 to 10 mg twice daily. Tofacitinib was given for 6 to 18 months, followed by 6 months of follow-up off drug to assess delayed response and recurrence. Disease severity in treated patients was measured with the SALT score, which quantifies the percentage of affected scalp surface area. High-throughput TCRbeta sequencing was used to examine T cell clonal expansion in alopecia areata in both the C3H/HeJ mouse model and human patients. In humans, TCRbeta sequencing was performed on scalp tissue and on sorted CD4+ and CD8+ peripheral blood T cells from healthy controls and from patients with patchy or totalis/universalis alopecia areata. Tofacitinib-treated patients had biopsies at baseline and at 4 and 24 weeks of treatment, with a later scalp biopsy in several patients. Scalp clonality was compared across normal scalp (n=4), patchy alopecia areata scalp (n=8), and alopecia totalis/universalis scalp (n=8). RNA was obtained with the PAXgene miRNA kit for fixed scalp, the miRNeasy kit for PBMCs, and the RNeasy kit for mouse skin. immunoSEQ multiplex PCR using 35 Vbeta forward primers and 13 Jbeta reverse primers was used to amplify TCRbeta CDR3 regions. Overall results and qualifications from the work: Many expanded lesional clones persisted in scalp and blood during tofacitinib treatment, which may partly explain relapse after stopping treatment. Because the treated cohort was small and had just a single nonresponder, larger studies are needed to establish links between baseline CD8+ expansion and response. Scalp TCR repertoire analysis is complicated because resident alphabeta T cells in normal human skin are also sequenced, whereas mouse skin is dominated by gammadelta T cells. Compared with mice, TCR sequences shared between patients were less clear, possibly partly because of HLA diversity across the patient population. Lesional scalp, especially in alopecia totalis/universalis, showed higher clonality and more expanded CD8+ clones than normal scalp, suggesting antigenic drive. Tofacitinib significantly decreased scalp clonality and the number of expanded CD8+ clones among the top 100 scalp clones.

Taken with the paper, the label for time point translates to: around 4 weeks on oral tofacitinib. The meaning of the sample's treatment or condition label: oral pan-JAK inhibitor, 5-10 mg twice daily. Lesional scalp punch biopsies and peripheral blood were collected from alopecia areata patients. After PBMCs were isolated by density centrifugation and stained for CD3, CD4 and CD8, a FACSAria was used to sort CD4+ and CD8+ T cells. On this clone itself: This clone's antigen is unknown. Per-base quality was not reported, and no clone a single base away is much larger than it. The sample carries other DNA sequences with the same CDR3.

Libraries were constructed by the immunoSEQ multiplex PCR assay. For TCR sequencing, RNA was extracted from every sample and reverse transcribed into cDNA to serve as template. First-strand cDNA was synthesized using SuperScript III with a 2:1 mix of oligo-dT and random hexamers. A synthetic immune receptor repertoire was used to gauge amplification bias, and whatever bias remained was removed computationally. Per the source publication's procedure: After raw reads were preprocessed to remove errors, the CDR3 was defined following IMGT conventions as running from the conserved cysteine to phenylalanine. Clonality was computed by normalizing Shannon entropy by log2 of the number of productive unique TCRs and subtracting the result from 1. Whether each scalp clone was CD4 or CD8 was inferred by checking scalp TCRbeta sequences against the CD4 and CD8 repertoires from sorted blood. TCRdb limited this immuneACCESS table to in-frame rearrangements with V and J called. A share of clones is missing; checked studies link under half to unresolved V genes, and the rest is unexplained. From that table come the V and J calls and clone size; the DNA was used to work out D and trimming. Counted in this sample were roughly 70,000 clones; 29% of them appeared once. The ten top clones hold 15% of the sample.

V sheds 0 bases and J sheds 4 bases, leaving 10 bases between their ends. The cysteine opens and the phenylalanine closes a CDR3 of 13 amino acids. Here the CDR3 DNA is all that survives: 39 bases in frame from base 1. The CDR1 and CDR2 encoded by the germline V gene (reference sequence) are GTSNPN and SVGIG. The sequence links TRBV30 to TRBJ2-7; TRBD2 could be the D gene, as 6 bases match. The receptor's source is a human donor with alopecia areata. Sequenced here: CD8+ T cells sorted from blood, sampled at week 4, from a patient treated with tofacitinib. The nucleotide sequence is TGTGCCTGGAGTGTAGGTGGGGGGTACGAGCAGTACTTC. This encodes CAWSVGGGYEQYF.